These 20 T cell receptor beta chains came from one sample sequenced in a study of blood T cell repertoires in COVID-19 (TCRdb year 2020). The protocol used for the library was the immunoSEQ multiplex PCR assay. TCRdb took over this immuneACCESS table, retaining in-frame rearrangements with V and J assigned. Such tables are incomplete; in checked studies, under half of the missing clones stem from an unresolved V gene, and the remainder is unexplained. In this sample the table shows a few hundred thousand clones, about 87% of which occur a single time. The ten largest clones add up to about 3% of the sample. The sample taken for sequencing was PBMCs or T cells enriched from blood (not recorded which). The receptors were gathered from a woman aged 45-65 years who had recovered from COVID-19.

This clone was picked up one time. The chain is built from TRBV4-3 and TRBJ2-3; TRBD2 might be the D (5 bases). Germline-derived CDR1 and CDR2 are LGHNA and YSLEER. V lost 0 bases and J 2 bases, leaving 9 bases between the germline ends. CDR3 length equals 15 residues. The CDR3 sequence: CASSQDRGYTDTQYF. In DNA, the CDR3 is TGCGCCAGCAGCCAAGATCGGGGATACACAGATACGCAGTATTTT.

This chain uses TRBV7-9 with TRBJ1-4, with no clear D. Looked up from germline, CDR1 is SEHNR and CDR2 is FQNEAQ (reference sequence). The CDR3 sequence is 13 residues long. Trimming took off 2 bases at V and 7 bases at J, with 8 bases between the two ends. DNA of the CDR3: TGTGCCAGCAGCTTATTCTGGAGTGAAAAACTGTTTTTT. Protein sequence: CASSLFWSEKLFF.

This chain links TRBV2 with TRBJ2-1, with 8 bases that match TRBD1. J was trimmed by 0 bases and V by 10 bases; bases with no gene match: 17. The CDR3 spans 18 residues. Germline CDR1 reads SNHLY; CDR2 reads FYNNEI. The CDR3 DNA sequence: TGTGCCACCACCACGGACAGGGCGGCAGCGCGCTCCTACAATGAGCAGTTCTTC. Protein: CATTTDRAAARSYNEQFF.

The chain is built from TRBV7-8 and TRBJ2-2; 11 bases line up with TRBD2. V lost 5 bases, J lost 1 base, and 18 bases stayed unmatched. Germline lookup yields CDR1 SGHVS and CDR2 FQNEAQ. CDR3 length: 21 residues. CDR3 amino acids: CASSPGPVWASGRLNTGELFF. The CDR3 bases are TGTGCCAGCAGCCCAGGCCCGGTTTGGGCTAGCGGGAGGTTGAACACCGGGGAGCTGTTTTTT.

V is TRBV24-1 and J is TRBJ2-7, with D possibly TRBD1 on 6 matching bases. Deletions cut 4 bases from V and 4 bases from J, with 22 bases between. The CDR3 consists of 17 residues. The germline V gene encodes CDR1 KGHDR and CDR2 SFDVKD. For the CDR3, the DNA is TGTGCCACCAGTGAGAACTACCGAGACAGGCCGTTGTACGAGCAGTACTTC. Its protein is CATSENYRDRPLYEQYF.

The chain uses TRBV29-1 and TRBJ2-7, with D unclear. The length of the CDR3 is 16 residues. Per the germline V gene, CDR1 is SQVTM and CDR2 is ANQGSEA. V was pared by 6 bases and J by 4 bases, with 25 bases between. The CDR3 region has the DNA TGCAGCGTGACGAAGACGGCTAGGCAAAGGTCTTACGAGCAGTACTTC. It yields the protein CSVTKTARQRSYEQYF.

This chain's CDR3 is CASSSRTSGSYNEQFF. In DNA form, the CDR3 reads TGTGCCAGCAGCTCACGGACTAGCGGCTCCTACAATGAGCAGTTCTTC. The chain employs TRBV7-9 and TRBJ2-1; 10 bases agree with TRBD2. The CDR3 totals 16 residues. The V and J ends lost 4 bases and 0 bases, in that order; junction bases with no gene match: 3. Germline CDR1 SEHNR, CDR2 FQNEAQ (reference sequence).

The V gene is TRBV9, the J gene TRBJ2-1; 8 nucleotides line up with TRBD2. J lost 0 bases, V lost 4 bases, and 15 bases had no gene match. Germline CDR1 is SGDLS and CDR2 is YYNGEE. The CDR3 spans 19 residues. The CDR3 region has the DNA TGTGCCAGCAGCCACAAGGAGGGGGAGAGCGGGAGCTCCTACAATGAGCAGTTCTTC. Amino acids: CASSHKEGESGSSYNEQFF.

The chain joins TRBV7-2 to TRBJ2-1; 9 positions agree with TRBD2. Trimming removed 6 bases from V and 10 bases from J; junction bases left unmatched: 13. Germline V lookup: CDR1 SGHTA, CDR2 FQGNSA. This CDR3 has 15 amino acids. CDR3 loop: CASSQSGRSSSEQFF. The DNA of the CDR3 is TGTGCCAGCAGTCAAAGCGGGAGGAGCAGCTCGGAGCAGTTCTTC.

V usage is TRBV3-1 (or the pseudogene TRBV3-2) and J usage is TRBJ1-5, with 12 bases that match TRBD1. This CDR3 comprises 15 residues. The J segment lost 6 bases and the V segment lost 4 bases, leaving 4 bases of the junction unmatched. Looked up from germline, CDR1 is LGHDT and CDR2 is YNNKEL (reference sequence). The CDR3 bases are TGTGCCAGCAGCCGGGGACAGGGGGCCAGTCAGCCCCAGCATTTT. The encoded protein is CASSRGQGASQPQHF.

This clone was counted only a few times. The chain has TRBV6-1 and TRBJ1-2; TRBD1 is a possible D gene (5 bases). Germline-derived CDR1 and CDR2 are MNHNS and SASEGT. Trimming shortened V by 3 bases and J by 2 bases, and 7 bases separated the two germline ends. This CDR3 contains 13 residues. The CDR3 DNA follows: TGTGCCAGCAGTGAGCAGGGAAACTATGGCTACACCTTC. It yields the protein CASSEQGNYGYTF.

The chain links TRBV7-9 to TRBJ2-3; 7 nucleotides align to TRBD2. Trimming at V came to 5 bases and at J to 2 bases, leaving 13 bases not matched to a gene. Germline CDR1 SEHNR, CDR2 FQNEAQ (reference sequence). The CDR3 has 17 amino acids. CDR3 protein: CASSPPGRPRFTDTQYF. Written as DNA, the CDR3 is TGTGCCAGCAGCCCTCCCGGGAGGCCCAGGTTCACAGATACGCAGTATTTT.

This clone showed up just once. The chain employs TRBV11-2 and TRBJ2-3, with 7 bases that match TRBD2. Germline V gene data show CDR1 as SGHAT and CDR2 as FQNNGV. Trimming took 5 bases from V and 4 from J; bases not matched to a gene: 9. The CDR3 covers 15 residues. This CDR3 is CASSAQSGNADTQYF. CDR3 nucleotides: TGTGCCAGCAGCGCACAAAGCGGGAACGCAGATACGCAGTATTTT.

This rearrangement joins TRBV13 to TRBJ1-1; D not resolved. The CDR3 loop spans 13 amino acids. Trimming took off 5 bases at V and 0 bases at J, with 7 bases between the two ends. Germline assignment: CDR1 PRHDT and CDR2 FYEKMQ (reference sequence). The CDR3 loop reads CASSPNLNTEAFF. The CDR3 bases are TGTGCCAGCAGCCCTAACTTGAACACTGAAGCTTTCTTT.

This chain links TRBV9 with TRBJ1-5; D is unclear. The germline V and J ends were trimmed by 0 bases and 2 bases, with 3 bases remaining between them. Per the germline V gene, CDR1 is SGDLS and CDR2 is YYNGEE. CDR3 length equals 13 residues. The CDR3 region is CASSVAGNQPQHF. In nucleotides, the CDR3 is TGTGCCAGCAGCGTAGCCGGCAATCAGCCCCAGCATTTT. The full variable domain, with the rest looked up from reference TRBV9 and TRBJ1-5, is DSGVTQTPKHLITATGQRVTLRCSPRSGDLSVYWYQQSLDQGLQFLIQYYNGEERAKGNILERFSAQQFPDLHSELNLSSLELGDSALYFCASSVAGNQPQHFGDGTRLSIL.

In this sample, this clone turned up once. V and J are TRBV7-2 and TRBJ2-7; possibly TRBD2 for D (5 bases). The CDR3 totals 14 residues. Trimming cost V 5 bases and J 2 bases, with 13 bases left between them. Germline V gives CDR1 SGHTA, CDR2 FQGNSA. The CDR3, as DNA: TGTGCCAGCAGCCGGTCGGGAAAAACCTACGAGCAGTACTTC. This codes for CASSRSGKTYEQYF.

The V gene is TRBV7-6, the J gene TRBJ1-1; TRBD1 matches 8 bases. V lost 5 bases to trimming and J lost 0 bases; unmatched junction nucleotides: 2. The V gene's germline CDR1 is SGHVS and CDR2 FNYEAQ. This CDR3 is 14 amino acids long. CDR3 loop: CASSPQGVNTEAFF. CDR3 DNA: TGTGCCAGCAGCCCACAGGGGGTGAACACTGAAGCTTTCTTT.

The chain employs TRBV5-6 and TRBJ1-6, with no clear D. Trimming left V 4 bases short and J 6 bases short, with 14 bases between. This CDR3 spans 15 amino acids. Germline V CDR1 and CDR2: SGHDT, YYEEEE. The CDR3 DNA follows: TGTGCCAGCAGCCTAAGGACCGGGATTAATTCACCCCTCCACTTT. Its translation is CASSLRTGINSPLHF. Together with reference TRBV5-6 and TRBJ1-6, the CDR3 gives the full variable domain: DAGVTQSPTHLIKTRGQQVTLRCSPKSGHDTVSWYQQALGQGPQFIFQYYEEEERQRGNFPDRFSGHQFPNYSSELNVNALLLGDSALYLCASSLRTGINSPLHFGNGTRLTVT.

This clone was found a few times. The chain joins TRBV9 to TRBJ2-7; 12 nucleotides match TRBD2. Germline V gives CDR1 SGDLS, CDR2 YYNGEE. After removal of 0 bases from V and 7 bases from J, the junction contained 8 bases not matched to a gene. This CDR3 has 16 residues. The chain's CDR3 is CASSVAPSGRESEQYF. Here the CDR3 DNA reads TGTGCCAGCAGCGTAGCCCCTAGCGGGAGGGAGAGTGAGCAGTACTTC.

This clone was recorded only once. The chain couples TRBV30 to TRBJ1-1, with TRBD1 as a possible D gene (6 bases). V was shortened by 7 bases and J by 0 bases, with 21 bases between the two germline ends. The germline V gene has CDR1 GTSNPN and CDR2 SVGIG (reference sequence). The CDR3 extends over 16 amino acids. The chain's CDR3 is CASQTGKVGMNTEAFF. The DNA for the CDR3 is TGTGCCTCCCAGACAGGAAAGGTGGGCATGAACACTGAAGCTTTCTTT.